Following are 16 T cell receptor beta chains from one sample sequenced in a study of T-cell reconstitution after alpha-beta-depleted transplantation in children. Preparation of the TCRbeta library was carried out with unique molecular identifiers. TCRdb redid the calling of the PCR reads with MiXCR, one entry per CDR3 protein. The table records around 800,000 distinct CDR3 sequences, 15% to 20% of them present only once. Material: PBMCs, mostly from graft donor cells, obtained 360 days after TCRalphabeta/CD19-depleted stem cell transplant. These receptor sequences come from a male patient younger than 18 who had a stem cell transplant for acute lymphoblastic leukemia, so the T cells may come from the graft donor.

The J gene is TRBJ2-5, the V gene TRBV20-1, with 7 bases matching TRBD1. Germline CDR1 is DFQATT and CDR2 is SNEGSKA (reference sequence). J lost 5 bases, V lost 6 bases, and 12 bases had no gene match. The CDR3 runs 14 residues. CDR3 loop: CSATRTGRRETQYF. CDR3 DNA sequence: TGCAGTGCCACCCGGACAGGCCGACGCGAGACCCAGTACTTC.

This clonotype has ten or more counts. CDR3 in DNA: TGCAGCGTTCTCGAAAGCCAAGAGACCCAGTACTTC. Protein product: CSVLESQETQYF. This sequence joins TRBV29-1 and TRBJ2-5; D gene uncertain. Looked up from germline, CDR1 is SQVTM and CDR2 is ANQGSEA. V was clipped by 5 bases and J by 1 base, with 8 bases between them. CDR3 length: 12 residues. Filled out from reference TRBV29-1 and TRBJ2-5, the complete variable domain reads SAVISQKPSRDICQRGTSLTIQCQVDSQVTMMFWYRQQPGQSLTLIATANQGSEATYESGFVIDKFPISRPNLTFSTLTVSNMSPEDSSIYLCSVLESQETQYFGPGTRLLVL.

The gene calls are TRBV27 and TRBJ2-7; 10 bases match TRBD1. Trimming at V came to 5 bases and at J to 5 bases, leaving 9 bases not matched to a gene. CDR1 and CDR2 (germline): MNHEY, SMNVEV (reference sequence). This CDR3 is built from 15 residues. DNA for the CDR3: TGTGCCAGCAGTGCCCCGGGACAGGGGCGCAACGAGCAGTACTTC. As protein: CASSAPGQGRNEQYF.

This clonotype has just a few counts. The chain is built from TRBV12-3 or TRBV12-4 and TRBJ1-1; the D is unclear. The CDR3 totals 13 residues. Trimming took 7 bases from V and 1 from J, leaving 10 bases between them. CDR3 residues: CASNPTGNTEAFF. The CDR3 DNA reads TGTGCCAGCAACCCGACGGGGAACACTGAAGCTTTCTTT.

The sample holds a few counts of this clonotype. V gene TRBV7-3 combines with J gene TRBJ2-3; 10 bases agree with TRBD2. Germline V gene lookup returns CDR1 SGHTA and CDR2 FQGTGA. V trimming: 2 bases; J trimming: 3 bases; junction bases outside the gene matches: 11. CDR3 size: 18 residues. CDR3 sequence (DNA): TGTGCCAGCAGCTTATACACAGCGGGAGGGCCTGGAACAGATACGCAGTATTTT. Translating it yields CASSLYTAGGPGTDTQYF.

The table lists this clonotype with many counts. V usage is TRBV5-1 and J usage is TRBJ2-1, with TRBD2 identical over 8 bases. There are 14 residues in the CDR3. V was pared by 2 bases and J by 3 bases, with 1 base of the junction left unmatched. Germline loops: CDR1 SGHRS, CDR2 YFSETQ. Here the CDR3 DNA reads TGCGCCAGCAGCTTAGCGGGGGACTACAATGAGCAGTTCTTC. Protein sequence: CASSLAGDYNEQFF.

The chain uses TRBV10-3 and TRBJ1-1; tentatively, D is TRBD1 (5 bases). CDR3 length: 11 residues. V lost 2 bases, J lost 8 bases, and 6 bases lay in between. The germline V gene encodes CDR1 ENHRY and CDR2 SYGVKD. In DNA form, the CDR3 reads TGTGCCATCAGTGAGAGGGGCGAAGCTTTCTTT. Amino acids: CAISERGEAFF.

The CDR3 region is CAISDLRDSSYNEQFF. CDR3 DNA sequence: TGTGCCATCAGTGACCTCCGGGACAGCTCCTACAATGAGCAGTTCTTC. This chain links TRBV10-3 with TRBJ2-1; TRBD1 matches 7 bases. The CDR3 has 16 residues. The germline CDR1 and CDR2 sequences are ENHRY and SYGVKD. The V and J ends lost 3 bases and 0 bases, in that order; junction bases with no gene match: 5.

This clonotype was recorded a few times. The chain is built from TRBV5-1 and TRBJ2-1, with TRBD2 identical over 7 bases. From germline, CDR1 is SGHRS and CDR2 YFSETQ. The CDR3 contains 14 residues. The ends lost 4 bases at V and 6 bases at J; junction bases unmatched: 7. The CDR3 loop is CASSPTTSLNEQFF. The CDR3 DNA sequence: TGCGCCAGCAGCCCCACGACTAGCCTCAATGAGCAGTTCTTC.

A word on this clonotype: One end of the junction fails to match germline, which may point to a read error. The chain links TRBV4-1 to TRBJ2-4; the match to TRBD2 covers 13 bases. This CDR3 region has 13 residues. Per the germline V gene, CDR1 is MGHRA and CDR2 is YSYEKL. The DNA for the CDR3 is TGCGCCAGCAGCCAAACCGGACTAGCGGGAGCTCATTTC. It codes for CASSQTGLAGAHF.

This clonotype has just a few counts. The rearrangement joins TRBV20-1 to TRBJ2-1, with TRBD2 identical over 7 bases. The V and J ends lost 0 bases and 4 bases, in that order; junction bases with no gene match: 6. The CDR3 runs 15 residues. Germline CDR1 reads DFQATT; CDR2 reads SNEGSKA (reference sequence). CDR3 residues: CSARDLGGRYNEQFF. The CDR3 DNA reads TGCAGTGCTAGAGATTTGGGCGGGAGATACAATGAGCAGTTCTTC.

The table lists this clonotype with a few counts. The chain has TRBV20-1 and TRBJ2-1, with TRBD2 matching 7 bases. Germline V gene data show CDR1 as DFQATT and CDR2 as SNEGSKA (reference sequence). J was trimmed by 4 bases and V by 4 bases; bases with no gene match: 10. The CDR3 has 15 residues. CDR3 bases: TGCAGTGCTATCCCCGGGCTAGCGGTTTACAATGAGCAGTTCTTC. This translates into CSAIPGLAVYNEQFF.

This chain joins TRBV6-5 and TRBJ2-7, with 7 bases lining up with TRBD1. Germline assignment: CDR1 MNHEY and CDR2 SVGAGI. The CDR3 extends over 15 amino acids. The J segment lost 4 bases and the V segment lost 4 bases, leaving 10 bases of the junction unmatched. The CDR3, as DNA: TGTGCCAGCAGTTCTCTGACCGGGACAGTTTACGAGCAGTACTTC. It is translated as CASSSLTGTVYEQYF.

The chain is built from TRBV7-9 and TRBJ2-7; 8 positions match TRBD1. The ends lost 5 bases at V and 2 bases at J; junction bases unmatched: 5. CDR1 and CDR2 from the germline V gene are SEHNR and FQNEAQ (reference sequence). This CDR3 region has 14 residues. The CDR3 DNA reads TGTGCCAGCAGCGCCCGGACAGGGCCCTACGAGCAGTACTTC. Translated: CASSARTGPYEQYF.

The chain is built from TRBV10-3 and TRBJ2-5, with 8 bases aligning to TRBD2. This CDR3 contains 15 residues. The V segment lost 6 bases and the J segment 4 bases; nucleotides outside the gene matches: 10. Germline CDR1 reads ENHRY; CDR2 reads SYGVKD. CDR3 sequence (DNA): TGTGCCATCAGGGACCCGGGGGGGGGACGAGAGACCCAGTACTTC. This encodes CAIRDPGGGRETQYF.

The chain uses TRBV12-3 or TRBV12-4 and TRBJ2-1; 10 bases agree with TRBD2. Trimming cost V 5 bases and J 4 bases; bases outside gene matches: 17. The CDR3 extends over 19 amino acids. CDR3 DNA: TGTGCCAGCAGTCCTATACGGCGGCTAGCGGGAGTAAGATACAATGAGCAGTTCTTC. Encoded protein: CASSPIRRLAGVRYNEQFF.